The 15 T cell receptor beta chains presented below share a single source sample, sequenced in a study of T cell responses to AZD1222 COVID-19 vaccine. The table came from immunoSEQ multiplex PCR; TCRdb's copy has only in-frame clones and leaves some out. The data hold about 120,000 clones, with 80% to 85% observed a single time. The sample was peripheral blood, taken on day 0 of AZD1222 vaccination. The origin of the receptors is an adult in good health.

This clone was seen only a few times. J is TRBJ1-4 and V is TRBV6-2 or TRBV6-3; possible D gene TRBD1, 5 bases. The CDR3 sequence is 14 residues long. Deletions cut 4 bases from V and 5 bases from J, with 11 bases between. CDR1 is MNHEY, CDR2 SVGEGT, per germline. CDR3 bases: TGTGCCAGCAGTTCCGACAGAAGCAATGAAAAACTGTTTTTT. It translates to CASSSDRSNEKLFF.

The V call is TRBV19, the J call TRBJ2-1; TRBD1 agrees at 10 bases. In germline, CDR1 is LNHDA, CDR2 SQIVND (reference sequence). The V gene end was trimmed by 4 bases and the J gene end by 0 bases; junction bases not matched to a gene: 0. The CDR3 has 15 amino acids. CDR3 region: CASSRTGGSYNEQFF. In nucleotides, the CDR3 is TGTGCCAGTAGTAGGACAGGGGGCTCCTACAATGAGCAGTTCTTC.

The gene calls are TRBV18 and TRBJ1-3; 7 bases map to TRBD1. The germline V gene encodes CDR1 KGHSH and CDR2 LQKENI. Germline trimming cut 3 bases from V and 1 base from J; bases unmatched to any gene: 6. The CDR3 is 16 residues long. The CDR3 loop is CASSPLPGQSGNTIYF. CDR3 sequence (DNA): TGTGCCAGCTCACCCTTACCGGGACAGTCTGGAAACACCATATATTTT.

CDR3 protein: CASSLDIGSPLHF. The CDR3, as DNA: TGTGCCAGCAGCTTAGATATAGGTTCACCCCTCCACTTT. V is TRBV11-3 and J is TRBJ1-6, with unresolved D. V was trimmed by 0 bases and J by 9 bases, leaving 6 bases between them. CDR1 is SGHNT, CDR2 YENEEA, per germline. The CDR3 is 13 amino acids.

The V call is TRBV5-1, the J call TRBJ1-5; D remains unclear. V was trimmed by 0 bases and J by 1 base, leaving 8 bases between them. The CDR3 consists of 15 residues. Germline assignment: CDR1 SGHRS and CDR2 YFSETQ. CDR3: CASSLDGRSNQPQHF. In DNA, the CDR3 is TGCGCCAGCAGCTTGGACGGGAGAAGCAATCAGCCCCAGCATTTT.

The chain joins TRBV10-3 to TRBJ2-3; TRBD1 aligns across 8 bases. The germline CDR1 and CDR2 sequences are ENHRY and SYGVKD. The CDR3 has 17 amino acids. V shed 3 bases, J shed 1 base, and the junction held 9 bases outside the gene matches. The CDR3 is CAISERLGQGGTDTQYF. The CDR3 bases are TGTGCCATCAGTGAAAGATTAGGACAGGGAGGCACAGATACGCAGTATTTT.

The chain couples TRBV18 to TRBJ1-5; D is perhaps TRBD1 (5 bases). V lost 6 bases and J 4 bases, leaving 10 bases between the germline ends. Germline assignment: CDR1 KGHSH and CDR2 LQKENI. This CDR3 is built from 13 residues. For the CDR3, the DNA is TGTGCCAGCTCGGGGACGCAAAATCAGCCCCAGCATTTT. It is translated as CASSGTQNQPQHF. Combining the CDR3 with reference TRBV18 and TRBJ1-5 gives the whole variable domain NAGVMQNPRHLVRRRGQEARLRCSPMKGHSHVYWYRQLPEEGLKFMVYLQKENIIDESGMPKERFSAEFPKEGPSILRIQQVVRGDSAAYFCASSGTQNQPQHFGDGTRLSIL.

This chain joins TRBV7-9 and TRBJ2-3; a weak D match, TRBD1 (6 bases). Germline V lookup: CDR1 SEHNR, CDR2 FQNEAQ (reference sequence). The CDR3 length is 14 residues. Trimming shortened V by 3 bases and J by 3 bases, and 10 bases separated the two germline ends. The CDR3 DNA sequence: TGTGCCAGCAGCTTGTGGACAGCTACAGATACGCAGTATTTT. It translates to CASSLWTATDTQYF.

The table lists this clone with a few counts. The chain has TRBV11-3 and TRBJ2-1; D unclear. This CDR3 has 17 residues. CDR1 is SGHNT and CDR2 is YENEEA in the germline V gene. The V gene lost 1 base and the J gene lost 3 bases, with 16 bases spanning the gap. The CDR3: CASSLADGGFGYNEQFF. The CDR3 DNA reads as TGTGCCAGCAGCTTAGCCGACGGTGGGTTCGGCTACAATGAGCAGTTCTTC.

The chain has TRBV24-1 and TRBJ1-2; 8 bases are a match to TRBD1. Germline values: CDR1 KGHDR, CDR2 SFDVKD. The J segment lost 6 bases and the V segment lost 7 bases, leaving 6 bases of the junction unmatched. This CDR3 has 13 amino acids. The CDR3 spells CATRKTGDDGYTF. DNA of the CDR3: TGTGCCACCAGGAAGACAGGGGACGATGGCTACACCTTC.

The J gene is TRBJ1-6, the V gene TRBV6-5; tentatively, D is TRBD1 (6 bases). CDR1 and CDR2 from the germline V gene are MNHEY and SVGAGI. The CDR3 extends over 16 amino acids. V was cut by 2 bases and J by 10 bases, with 18 bases left in between. The CDR3 DNA is TGTGCCAGCAGTTACGAGGCAGGGGCTATGGGGTCACCCCTCCACTTT. It translates to CASSYEAGAMGSPLHF.

The chain uses TRBV13 and TRBJ1-6; unclear D gene. The CDR3 has 13 residues. Trimming took 4 bases from V and 10 from J, leaving 11 bases between them. In germline, CDR1 is PRHDT, CDR2 FYEKMQ (reference sequence). The CDR3 DNA follows: TGTGCCAGCAGCTACCTACACGGATCACCCCTCCACTTT. The encoded protein is CASSYLHGSPLHF.

This chain joins TRBV5-8 and TRBJ1-5, with D possibly matching TRBD1 (6 bases). The V gene's germline CDR1 is SGHTS and CDR2 YDEGEE. The CDR3 extends over 15 amino acids. Trimming removed 4 bases at V and 0 bases at J, with 11 bases between. The CDR3 here is CASSQDRHSNQPQHF. CDR3 nucleotide sequence: TGTGCCAGCAGCCAAGACAGGCATAGCAATCAGCCCCAGCATTTT.

V gene TRBV5-4 combines with J gene TRBJ2-4; D is perhaps TRBD1 or TRBD2 (6 bases each). Between the trimmed V and J ends, which lost 4 bases and 6 bases, there was a span of 17 bases. CDR1 and CDR2 (germline): SGHNT, YYREEE (reference sequence). The CDR3 has 15 residues. CDR3 bases: TGTGCCAGCAGCCCCGGGGGCTCGGCTTCAAACATTCAGTACTTC. This encodes CASSPGGSASNIQYF.

The rearrangement links TRBV6-6 to TRBJ2-5, with a tentative D call TRBD2 (6 bases). The CDR3 has 15 residues. Trimming took 5 bases from V and 2 from J, leaving 15 bases between them. Germline CDR1 is MNHNY and CDR2 is SVGAGI (reference sequence). CDR3 in DNA: TGTGCCAGCAGTACATTAGCGGTTTCGCAAGAGACCCAGTACTTC. Amino acid sequence: CASSTLAVSQETQYF.